The sequence of this TCR beta chain was determined in a study of T cell responses to AZD1222 COVID-19 vaccine. Study-level results: No day 14 peak samples; only post-peak repertoires were characterized. Possibly, clonal diversity was underestimated; donors were largely white British and included more females. There were vaccine-associated CD4 TCRs across spike, dominant at 160-218 and 743-854. Seropositive status at baseline applied to only six AZD1222 recipients.

The assay was immunoSEQ multiplex PCR, and TCRdb's table has in-frame clones only and misses some. In the table there are tens of thousands of clones, about 93% of which are singletons. The germline V gene has CDR1 SNHLY and CDR2 FYNNEI. This CDR3 has 14 residues. V dropped 6 bases and J dropped 4; count of bases not matched to a gene: 6. As to this clone: The antigen is not known.

The TCR sequence derives from an adult in good health. The sequencing used peripheral blood, collected on day 0 of MenACWY control vaccination. The chain couples TRBV2 to TRBJ1-2, with 9 bases lining up with TRBD1. The CDR3 region has the DNA TGTGCCAGCAGAGGGGACAGGGCCCTCTATGGCTACACCTTC. Encoded protein: CASRGDRALYGYTF.